These 12 T cell receptor beta chains were all obtained from the same sample, sequenced in a study of vaccination effects on CD4 cells after COVID-19. Antigen-specific CD4+ T cells were first expanded with viral peptide pools by the ViraFEST assay and only then sequenced. The culture ran for under eleven days, and then CD4+ T cells were isolated. Participants got two doses of BNT162b2 or mRNA-1273 vaccine. This table comes from immunoSEQ multiplex PCR, and its TCRdb copy is limited to in-frame clones, with some not included. The sample has 25,000 to 30,000 clones, nearly 80% seen once. For these receptors, no antigen is known. The starting material was CD4+ T cells from PBMCs cultured with SARS-CoV-2 spike peptides, obtained after COVID-19 vaccination. The receptors were gathered from a human donor who received a COVID-19 vaccine. Some clones in this sample may be carry-over from other donors' samples.

V and J are TRBV3-1 (or the pseudogene TRBV3-2) and TRBJ1-2; no definite D call. CDR1 and CDR2 (germline): LGHDT, YNNKEL (reference sequence). V lost 3 bases and J lost 5, with 7 bases in between. This CDR3 is built from 12 residues. The CDR3 protein is CASSHRDYGYTF. The CDR3 nucleotides read TGTGCCAGCAGCCATAGGGATTATGGCTACACCTTC.

This rearrangement joins TRBV5-1 to TRBJ2-1; 7 nucleotides agree with TRBD1. CDR1 SGHRS and CDR2 YFSETQ come from the germline V gene. The CDR3 loop spans 16 amino acids. V lost 3 bases, J lost 1 base, and 7 bases stayed unmatched. DNA for the CDR3: TGCGCCAGCAGCTACCTAACAGGGGAATCCTACAATGAGCAGTTCTTC. This translates into CASSYLTGESYNEQFF.

The chain employs TRBV7-8 and TRBJ1-3; 7 bases fit TRBD1. V shed 2 bases, J shed 8 bases, and the junction held 15 bases outside the gene matches. The CDR3 is 17 residues long. Germline CDR1 SGHVS, CDR2 FQNEAQ. CDR3: CASSLTSNWLRGDTIYF. DNA for the CDR3: TGTGCCAGCAGCTTAACAAGCAACTGGCTCAGGGGGGACACCATATATTTT.

The gene calls are TRBV6-2 or TRBV6-3 and TRBJ2-2; 12 bases are a match to TRBD1. Germline V gene lookup returns CDR1 MNHEY and CDR2 SVGEGT. Trimming took 2 bases from V and 6 from J; bases not matched to a gene: 7. There are 17 residues in the CDR3. The DNA for the CDR3 is TGTGCCAGCAGTTACCACCGGGACAGGGGGCTCCCCGGGGAGCTGTTTTTT. Amino acid sequence: CASSYHRDRGLPGELFF.

The chain couples TRBV19 to TRBJ1-3, with TRBD1 as a possible D gene (5 bases). This CDR3 spans 14 amino acids. From germline, CDR1 is LNHDA and CDR2 SQIVND (reference sequence). The V and J ends lost 6 bases and 4 bases respectively, with 13 bases between them. CDR3 in amino acids: CASSRSGVGNTIYF. CDR3 in DNA: TGTGCCAGTAGCCGTTCGGGGGTCGGAAACACCATATATTTT.

The gene calls are TRBV19 and TRBJ1-3; D is ambiguous. Trimming removed 7 bases from V and 0 bases from J, with 10 bases in between. Germline-derived CDR1 and CDR2 are LNHDA and SQIVND (reference sequence). The CDR3 sequence is 14 residues long. CDR3 in DNA: TGTGCCAGTAATCGGCATAACTCTGGAAACACCATATATTTT. Translation: CASNRHNSGNTIYF.

This clone has only a few counts. The genes are TRBV19 and TRBJ2-2; D is unclear. The CDR3 length is 14 residues. Looked up from germline, CDR1 is LNHDA and CDR2 is SQIVND (reference sequence). Trimming took off 4 bases at V and 3 bases at J, with 9 bases between the two ends. The CDR3 loop is CASSRADYTGELFF. The CDR3 region has the DNA TGTGCCAGTAGTAGGGCAGATTACACCGGGGAGCTGTTTTTT.

V is TRBV5-5 and J is TRBJ2-1; the match to TRBD1 covers 7 bases. The CDR3 length is 16 residues. The V gene end was trimmed by 3 bases and the J gene end by 4 bases; junction bases not matched to a gene: 10. From germline, CDR1 is SGHKS and CDR2 YYEKEE (reference sequence). DNA of the CDR3: TGTGCCAGCAGCTCTCCTGCCGGGACAGTATACAATGAGCAGTTCTTC. This translates into CASSSPAGTVYNEQFF. Complete variable domain (other parts from reference TRBV5-5 and TRBJ2-1): DAGVTQSPTHLIKTRGQQVTLRCSPISGHKSVSWYQQVLGQGPQFIFQYYEKEERGRGNFPDRFSARQFPNYSSELNVNALLLGDSALYLCASSSPAGTVYNEQFFGPGTRLTVL.

The chain links TRBV6-2 or TRBV6-3 to TRBJ1-6; D may be TRBD1 (6 bases). CDR3 length: 15 residues. V was clipped by 4 bases and J by 10 bases, with 17 bases between them. Germline V gene sequence: CDR1 MNHEY, CDR2 SVGEGT. As DNA, the CDR3 is TGTGCCAGCAGTTTCAGGGGTGTCGCCGGCTCACCCCTCCACTTT. Translated, it gives CASSFRGVAGSPLHF.

This chain uses TRBV11-1 with TRBJ2-1, with a weak D call TRBD2 (5 bases). Germline V gives CDR1 SGHAT, CDR2 FQDESV (reference sequence). V lost 1 base to trimming and J lost 8 bases, with 6 bases between them. This CDR3 comprises 12 residues. CDR3 DNA sequence: TGTGCCAGCAGCTTAGATAGCGATGAGCAGTTCTTC. This gives the protein CASSLDSDEQFF.

The V call is TRBV28, the J call TRBJ1-3; possibly TRBD1 for D (5 bases). V was cut by 6 bases and J by 9 bases, with 15 bases left in between. CDR1 is MDHEN, CDR2 SYDVKM, per germline. This CDR3 spans 13 amino acids. The chain's CDR3 is CASSRLPGGTIYF. CDR3 nucleotide sequence: TGTGCCAGCAGCCGCCTCCCCGGGGGCACCATATATTTT.

This sequence joins TRBV6-6 and TRBJ2-7, with D uncertain. Trimming removed 2 bases from V and 0 bases from J, with 5 bases in between. The CDR3 length is 13 residues. CDR1 MNHNY and CDR2 SVGAGI come from the germline V gene (reference sequence). The CDR3 nucleotides read TGTGCCAGCAGTTACGATAGCTCCTACGAGCAGTACGTC. Translated, it gives CASSYDSSYEQYV.